This T cell receptor (beta chain) comes out of a study of shared clonotypes between healthy human individuals. The CDR3 sequence is 15 residues long. Germline CDR1 and CDR2: SGHTA and FQGNSA. V lost 1 base to trimming and J lost 3 bases, with 10 bases between them. Sequenced by immunoSEQ multiplex PCR; TCRdb stores in-frame clones only, minus some. This table holds 2 million to 2.5 million clones, approximately 94% found once. Source material: naive CD4+ T cells sorted from blood. Subset reported: CD45RA+ positively selected. This rearrangement joins TRBV7-2 to TRBJ1-5, with D maybe TRBD1 (5 bases). The sequence came from a man aged 18-30 years in good health. The CDR3 DNA is TGTGCCAGCAGCTTAGTAGGCAGGGTCAATCAGCCCCAGCATTTT. This gives the protein CASSLVGRVNQPQHF. Full variable domain (missing parts from reference TRBV7-2 and TRBJ1-5): GAGVSQSPSNKVTEKGKDVELRCDPISGHTALYWYRQSLGQGLEFLIYFQGNSAPDKSGLPSDRFSAERTGGSVSTLTIQRTQQEDSAVYLCASSLVGRVNQPQHFGDGTRLSIL.